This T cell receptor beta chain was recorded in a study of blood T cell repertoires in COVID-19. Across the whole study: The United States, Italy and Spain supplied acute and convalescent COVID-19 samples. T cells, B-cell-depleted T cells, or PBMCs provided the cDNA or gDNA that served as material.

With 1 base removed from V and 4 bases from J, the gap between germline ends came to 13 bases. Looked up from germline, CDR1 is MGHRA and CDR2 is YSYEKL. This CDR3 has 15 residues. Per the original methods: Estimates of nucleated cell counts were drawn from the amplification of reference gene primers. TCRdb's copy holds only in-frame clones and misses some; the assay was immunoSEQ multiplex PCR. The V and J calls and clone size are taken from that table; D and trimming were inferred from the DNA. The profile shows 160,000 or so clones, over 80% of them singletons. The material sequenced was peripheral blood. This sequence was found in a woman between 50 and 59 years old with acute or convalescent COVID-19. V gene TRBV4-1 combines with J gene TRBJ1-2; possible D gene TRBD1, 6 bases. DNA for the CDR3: TGCGCCAGCAGCCAAGTCGGACAGAACCTCTATGGCTACACCTTC. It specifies CASSQVGQNLYGYTF.